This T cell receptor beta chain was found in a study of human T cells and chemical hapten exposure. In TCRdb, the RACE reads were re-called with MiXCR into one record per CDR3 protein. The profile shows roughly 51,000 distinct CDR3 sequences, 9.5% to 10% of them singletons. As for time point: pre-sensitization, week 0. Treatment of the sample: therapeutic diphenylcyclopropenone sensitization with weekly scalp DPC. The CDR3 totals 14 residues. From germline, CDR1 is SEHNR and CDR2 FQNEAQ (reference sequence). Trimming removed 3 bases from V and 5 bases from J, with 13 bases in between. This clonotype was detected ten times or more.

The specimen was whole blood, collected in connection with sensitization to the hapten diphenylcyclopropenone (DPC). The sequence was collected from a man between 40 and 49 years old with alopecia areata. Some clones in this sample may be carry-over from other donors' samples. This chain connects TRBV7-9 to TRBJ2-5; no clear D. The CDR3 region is CASSLVALGETQYF. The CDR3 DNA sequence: TGTGCCAGCAGCTTGGTAGCTTTGGGGGAGACCCAGTACTTC.